Given below is one T cell receptor beta chain in context. Its antigen is as yet unknown. This record belongs to a study of OX40 agonist ivuxolimab in advanced cancers. Study-wide context: Three patients responded partially, comprising one with hepatocellular carcinoma and two with cutaneous melanoma. Study-level findings and limits: The study observed clonal expansion of CD4+ and CD8+ blood T cells by week 6 at 0.1 to 3.0 mg/kg. Normalized expansion of T-cell clones was also low for some nonresponders.

Blood samples were obtained at baseline, cycle 4 day 1, and cycle 7 day 1. The CDR3 runs 15 residues. Germline lookup yields CDR1 SGHNT and CDR2 YYREEE (reference sequence). With 4 bases clipped from V and 5 bases from J, the junction kept 10 bases outside the gene matches. Sequenced by immunoSEQ multiplex PCR; TCRdb stores in-frame clones only, minus some. The table shows tens of thousands of clones, with roughly 84% occurring only once. The rearrangement joins TRBV5-4 to TRBJ2-5; 8 bases align to TRBD1. This sequence originates from an adult with an advanced solid tumor such as melanoma, head and neck, liver or kidney cancer. Sequencing was performed on CD4+ or CD8+ T cells sorted from blood, taken in a trial of the OX40 agonist ivuxolimab. CDR3 sequence: CASSIGQGGWETQYF. CDR3 nucleotides: TGTGCCAGCAGCATAGGACAGGGTGGATGGGAGACCCAGTACTTC.